This T cell receptor (beta chain) was documented in a study of beta chain features in type 1 diabetes. Study-wide results and caveats: Naive, central memory and Treg TCRB repertoires appeared more alike in patients than in healthy donors. Resolution of whether HLA type affects TCRB rearrangement was not achieved here.

A single heparinised draw of around 0.11 L on average was taken per donor. The study reverse transcribed the entire isolated RNA, so it sequenced expressed TCRB transcripts. Profiled with immunoSEQ multiplex PCR; TCRdb holds only in-frame clones, not every one. The profile shows tens of thousands of clones, about 61% of them singletons. V was clipped by 6 bases and J by 1 base, with 20 bases between them. Germline assignment: CDR1 MGHDK and CDR2 SYGVNS. The CDR3 spans 17 residues. With respect to this clone: The target antigen is unknown.

The source is a woman under 30 in good health. Sequencing was carried out using Tregs from blood. The chain carries TRBV25-1 and TRBJ2-3; D is perhaps TRBD1 (6 bases). CDR3 region: CASSLVQGRGGTDTQYF. The CDR3 DNA reads as TGTGCCAGCAGCCTAGTACAGGGAAGAGGAGGCACAGATACGCAGTATTTT.